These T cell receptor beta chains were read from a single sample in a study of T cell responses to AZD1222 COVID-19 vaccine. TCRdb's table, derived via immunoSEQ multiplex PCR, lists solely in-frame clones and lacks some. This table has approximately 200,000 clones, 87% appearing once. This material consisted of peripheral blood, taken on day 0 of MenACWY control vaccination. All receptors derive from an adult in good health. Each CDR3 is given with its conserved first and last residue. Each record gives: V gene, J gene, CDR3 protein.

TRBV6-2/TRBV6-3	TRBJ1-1	CASSYSQSAAEAFF
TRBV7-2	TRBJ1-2	CASSLAVTSYGYTF
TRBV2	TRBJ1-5	CASSGDNQPQHF
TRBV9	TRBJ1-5	CASSVGTGGNQPQHF
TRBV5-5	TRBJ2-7	CASRKTGLYEQYF
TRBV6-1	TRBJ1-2	CASSSGTGAYGYTF
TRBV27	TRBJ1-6	CASSFTGQPTLHF
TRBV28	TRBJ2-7	CASSSPAGWGYEQYF
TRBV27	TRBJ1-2	CASSWGTGDGYTF
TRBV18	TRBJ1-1	CASSPGGLNTEAFF
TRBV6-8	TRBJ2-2	CASLRTVRTGELFF
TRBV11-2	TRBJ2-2	CASSKSGGNTGELFF
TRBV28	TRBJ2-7	CASSITSYEQYF
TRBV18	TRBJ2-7	CASSPSDGTYEQYF
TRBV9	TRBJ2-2	CASSERDTGELFF
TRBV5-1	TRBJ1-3	CASSPLQPSSGNTIYF
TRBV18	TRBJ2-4	CASSPDLAGLAKNIQYF
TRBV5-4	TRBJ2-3	CASSRGLNGAGSSTDTQYF
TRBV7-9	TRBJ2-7	CASSRRMGGSEQYF
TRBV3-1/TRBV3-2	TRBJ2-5	CASSQSLLATQETQYF
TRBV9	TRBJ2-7	CASSVGPGPYEQYF
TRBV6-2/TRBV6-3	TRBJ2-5	CASSYGTSRTQYF
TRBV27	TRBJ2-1	CASSLLAGAYNEQFF
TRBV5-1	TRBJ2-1	CASSTGTYNEQFF
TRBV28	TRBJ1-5	CASQGTFSNQPQHF
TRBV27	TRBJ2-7	CASSSVEYRAMTYEQYF
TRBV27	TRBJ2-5	CASSLAASGSTKTQYF
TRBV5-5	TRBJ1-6	CASSLGEGQGNSPLHF
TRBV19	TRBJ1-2	CASSMGRDNGYTF
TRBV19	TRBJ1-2	CASSMGNSNYGYTF
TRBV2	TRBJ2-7	CASSEEIRTAFSYEQYF
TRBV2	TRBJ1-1	CASRLGQTNTEAFF
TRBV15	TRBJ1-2	CATSRTLGGGDYGYTF
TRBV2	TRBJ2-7	CASSPGSISYEQYF
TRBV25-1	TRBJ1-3	CASSTGGVAGNTIYF
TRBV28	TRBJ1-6	CASSSPGNSPLHF
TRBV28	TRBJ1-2	CASSWGTGGGYGYTF
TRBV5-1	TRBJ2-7	CASSDGPGTGDYEQYF
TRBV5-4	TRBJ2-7	CASSSRDLSEQYF
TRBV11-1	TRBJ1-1	CASSFRGGGTEAFF
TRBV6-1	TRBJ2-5	CASSEESRLGETQYF
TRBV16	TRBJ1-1	CASSQWAAGSSTEAFF
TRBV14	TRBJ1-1	CASSQEGRGEAFF
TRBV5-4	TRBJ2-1	CASFGSYNEQFF
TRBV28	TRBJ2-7	CASSPPRVLREQYF
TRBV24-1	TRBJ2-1	CATSDLSNEQFF
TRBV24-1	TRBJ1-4	CATSDNIRRDEKLPTNEKLFF
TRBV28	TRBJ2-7	CASMSDGRDYEQYF
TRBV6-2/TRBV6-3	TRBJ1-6	CASSKAGTFNSPLHF
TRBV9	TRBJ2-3	CASSEGVRGGPDTQYF
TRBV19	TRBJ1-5	CASTHRTGNQPQHF
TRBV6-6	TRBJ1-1	CASLGGVYKNTEAFF
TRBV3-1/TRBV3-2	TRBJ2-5	CASSQLGGQAIQETQYF
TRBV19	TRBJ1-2	CASSLQGGPNYGYTF
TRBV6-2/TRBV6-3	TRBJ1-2	CASSYEGITGYTF
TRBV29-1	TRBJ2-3	CSVGPGQSTTDTQYF
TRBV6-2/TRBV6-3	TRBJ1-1	CASSYSRGLRDTEAFF
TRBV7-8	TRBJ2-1	CASSLASGGGGPYNEQFF
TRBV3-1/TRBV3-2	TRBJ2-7	CASSQEGGTPLAHF